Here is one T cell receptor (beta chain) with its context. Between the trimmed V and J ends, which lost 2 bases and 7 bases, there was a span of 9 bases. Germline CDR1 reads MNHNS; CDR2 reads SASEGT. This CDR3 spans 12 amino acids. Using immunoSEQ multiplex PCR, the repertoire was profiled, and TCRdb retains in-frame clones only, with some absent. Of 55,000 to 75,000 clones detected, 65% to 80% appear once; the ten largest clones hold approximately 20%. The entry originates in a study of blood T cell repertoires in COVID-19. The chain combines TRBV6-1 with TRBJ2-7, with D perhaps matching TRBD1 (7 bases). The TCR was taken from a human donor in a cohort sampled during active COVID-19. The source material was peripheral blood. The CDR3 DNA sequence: TGTGCCAGCAGTGAACAGGGGGGAGAGCAGTACTTC. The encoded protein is CASSEQGGEQYF.